A selection of T cell receptor beta chains follows, all from one sample in a study of blood T cell repertoires in COVID-19. Produced via immunoSEQ multiplex PCR; TCRdb's table is partial and in-frame only. The sample has hundreds of thousands of clones, about nine tenths seen once. Sequencing used PBMCs or T cells enriched from blood (not recorded which). The receptors derive from a woman aged 40 to 49 who had recovered from COVID-19. Each CDR3 is given with its conserved first and last residue. D genes are given only for firm matches. Some rows have no size entry. The others give once, few or many, or a class for an expanded clone.

TRBJ2-2 TRBV7-3 TRBD2 NA TGTGCCAGCAGCCTCCAGGGAGGGACGTCCGGGGAGCTGTTTTTT CASSLQGGTSGELFF
TRBJ2-3 TRBV2 TRBD2 NA TGTGCCAGCTTGCTAGAACTAGCGGGGTGGAGCACAGATACGCAGTATTTT CASLLELAGWSTDTQYF
TRBJ1-4 TRBV11-2 TRBD1 few TGTGCCAGCTCATTCCAGGGACAGAATAATGAAAAACTGTTTTTT CASSFQGQNNEKLFF
TRBJ2-3 TRBV12-3/TRBV12-4 NA NA TGTGCCAGCAGCCTCTGGGGGGCAGATACGCAGTATTTT CASSLWGADTQYF
TRBJ2-3 TRBV5-1 NA NA TGCGCCAGCAGCCGTAAAAGGGACTCGGGAAACACAGATACGCAGTATTTT CASSRKRDSGNTDTQYF
TRBJ2-5 TRBV13 TRBD2 NA TGTGCCAGCAGCCAAGTGACTAGCGGGGGGGCCGGGGAGACCCAGTACTTC CASSQVTSGGAGETQYF
TRBJ2-1 TRBV11-3 NA NA TGTGCCAGCAGCCCTCGGGAGAGAAATGAGCAGTTCTTC CASSPRERNEQFF
TRBJ2-3 TRBV7-2 TRBD1 NA TGTGCCAGCAGCCGCGGACTGGACAGGCCAGGTGAGCAGTATTTT CASSRGLDRPGEQYF
TRBJ2-3 TRBV12-3/TRBV12-4 NA NA TGTGCCAGCAGGGTCGGGAACGCAGATACGCAGTATTTT CASRVGNADTQYF
TRBJ1-2 TRBV2 TRBD1 few TGTGCCAGCAGCCCCGGGACAGGGACTGACTATGGCTACACCTTC CASSPGTGTDYGYTF
TRBJ1-1 TRBV2 TRBD1 few TGTGCCAGCAGGGGGGACAGAACCAACACTGAAGCTTTCTTT CASRGDRTNTEAFF
TRBJ2-7 TRBV19 NA few TGTGCCAGTAGTATACAAGGTCGAGAGGGCGAGCAGTACTTC CASSIQGREGEQYF
TRBJ2-5 TRBV2 NA NA TGTGCCAGCAGTGCCCCTGGAGGGGGCAGTGAGACCCAGTACTTC CASSAPGGGSETQYF
TRBJ1-4 TRBV5-5 TRBD1 NA TGTGCCAGCAGCCGTCCGCCTTATGGGACAGATAATGAAAAACTGTTTTTT CASSRPPYGTDNEKLFF
TRBJ1-4 TRBV29-1 TRBD1 NA TGCAGCGTTGATTTCCCGGGACAGGGTATTGAAAAACTGTTTTTT CSVDFPGQGIEKLFF
TRBJ2-1 TRBV29-1 TRBD2 NA TGCAGCGTTGAAGATCAGTCTAGCGGAAGACACTACAATGAGCAGTTCTTC CSVEDQSSGRHYNEQFF
TRBJ2-5 TRBV15 NA NA TGTGCCACCAGCAGAGATCGCAGCCAAGAGACCCAGTACTTC CATSRDRSQETQYF
TRBJ1-5 TRBV6-2/TRBV6-3 NA NA TGTGCCAGCAGTTACTCAGCCAGGGGCAATCAGCCCCAGCATTTT CASSYSARGNQPQHF
TRBJ2-7 TRBV4-1 TRBD1 few TGCGCCAGCAGCCAAGAGGACAGGGAAGCCTACGAGCAGTACTTC CASSQEDREAYEQYF
TRBJ2-3 TRBV7-2 TRBD2 NA TGTGCCAGCAGCCCCGATCGGGGGGGGATAGATACGCAGTATTTT CASSPDRGGIDTQYF
TRBJ1-1 TRBV9 TRBD1 NA TGTGCCAGCAGCGGAGGATACAGGGGGAACACTGAAGCTTTCTTT CASSGGYRGNTEAFF
TRBJ1-6 TRBV29-1 TRBD1 NA TGCAGCGCGGGACAGAATAATTCACCCCTCCACTTT CSAGQNNSPLHF
TRBJ2-3 TRBV3-1/TRBV3-2 NA once TGTGCCAGCGGCATGGTCCGGGCGGGGCACACAGATACGCAGTATTTT CASGMVRAGHTDTQYF
TRBJ2-2 TRBV13 NA NA TGTGCCAGCAGCTTACGAACAGGGTGGAGGACCGGGGAGCTGTTTTTT CASSLRTGWRTGELFF
TRBJ2-2 TRBV4-3 TRBD2 NA TGCGCCAGCAGCCAAGATTTAGCTAGCGGGAGGGCCGGTGCCGGGGAGCTGTTTTTT CASSQDLASGRAGAGELFF
TRBJ1-2 TRBV5-8 NA NA TGTGCCAGCAGCTTGGTAACAGGGTCTAACTATGGCTACACCTTC CASSLVTGSNYGYTF
TRBJ2-5 TRBV3-1/TRBV3-2 TRBD2 NA TGTGCCAGCAGCGCCAGGGCCGCGGGAGGGCAGGAAGAGACCCAGTACTTC CASSARAAGGQEETQYF
TRBJ1-1 TRBV5-1 NA NA TGCGCCAGCAGCTTGGGGGGCACGGAGAACACTGAAGCTTTCTTT CASSLGGTENTEAFF
TRBJ1-5 TRBV28 NA NA TGTGCCAGCAATTGGGGAGGAAGCAATCAGCCCCAGCATTTT CASNWGGSNQPQHF
TRBJ2-1 TRBV28 NA NA TGTGCCAGTCAAGGGGTTCCCTACAATGAGCAGTTCTTC CASQGVPYNEQFF
TRBJ1-5 TRBV7-9 NA NA TGTGCCAGCAGCTTAGGGCTTCAGCCCCAGCATTTT CASSLGLQPQHF
TRBJ2-7 TRBV19 TRBD2 NA TGTGCCAGTAGTCCCTCTAGCGGGTACGAGCAGTACTTC CASSPSSGYEQYF
TRBJ2-2 TRBV5-1 TRBD2 NA TGCGCCAGCAGCTTTACTAGCGGGGATAACACCGGGGAGCTGTTTTTT CASSFTSGDNTGELFF
TRBJ2-4 TRBV27 NA NA TGTGCCAGCAGTCGAGATAAGGCCAAAAACATTCAGTACTTC CASSRDKAKNIQYF
TRBJ1-1 TRBV5-1 NA NA TGCGCCAGCAGCTTGGGGGCAGGGGAGAGTGCTGAAGCTTTCTTT CASSLGAGESAEAFF
TRBJ2-7 TRBV11-2 TRBD2 NA TGTGCCAGCAGCCGGGTGGGGGGGTCCTACGAGCAGTACTTC CASSRVGGSYEQYF
TRBJ1-2 TRBV7-3 TRBD1 few TGTGCCAGCAGCCAGGGACAGGTCTACTATGGCTACACCTTC CASSQGQVYYGYTF
TRBJ2-1 TRBV2 TRBD2 once TGTGCCAGCAGTGTCTTCGGGAGGGCCGGGAATGAGCAGTTCTTC CASSVFGRAGNEQFF